This entry lists 14 T cell receptor beta chains sequenced from one sample in a study of beta chain features in type 1 diabetes. General study results and limits: TCRB CDR3s from Type 1 diabetes patients were moderately but significantly shorter in all four CD4+ subsets.

Antigens of these TCRs are unknown. Sequenced material consisted of expressed TCRB transcripts (all of the isolated RNA was reverse transcribed). Repertoires were generated with immunoSEQ multiplex PCR, while TCRdb's copy carries only in-frame clones and drops some. The data contain a few hundred thousand clones, around 9.6% of them singletons. The specimen sequenced was central memory CD4+ T cells from blood. The source is a man between 25 and 39 years old with type 1 diabetes.

The rearrangement links TRBV11-1 to TRBJ1-2; D uncertain. There are 15 residues in the CDR3. Germline loops: CDR1 SGHAT, CDR2 FQDESV (reference sequence). V shed 1 base and J shed 4 bases, with 13 bases lying between them. The CDR3: CASSLGLKDFYGYTF. The CDR3 bases are TGTGCCAGCAGCTTAGGATTAAAGGACTTCTATGGCTACACCTTC.

V usage is TRBV9 and J usage is TRBJ1-1; D uncertain. V was trimmed by 4 bases and J by 4 bases, leaving 11 bases between them. Germline values: CDR1 SGDLS, CDR2 YYNGEE. This CDR3 has 13 amino acids. CDR3: CASSHKDGTEAFF. Written as DNA, the CDR3 is TGTGCCAGCAGCCACAAAGATGGCACTGAAGCTTTCTTT.

CDR3: CATVMTVQNTEAFF. The CDR3, as DNA: TGTGCCACCGTAATGACGGTCCAGAACACTGAAGCTTTCTTT. The chain links TRBV28 to TRBJ1-1; D gene ambiguous. This CDR3 has 14 amino acids. The germline CDR1 and CDR2 sequences are MDHEN and SYDVKM. V was pared by 10 bases and J by 1 base, with 16 bases between.

The chain is built from TRBV6-6 and TRBJ2-3; 11 bases are a match to TRBD2. Per the germline V gene, CDR1 is MNHNY and CDR2 is SVGAGI (reference sequence). Losses at the gene ends were 0 bases for V and 1 base for J; bases not matched to a gene: 0. The CDR3 totals 16 residues. As DNA, the CDR3 is TGTGCCAGCAGTTACTCGGGACTAGCGGGCACAGATACGCAGTATTTT. This gives the protein CASSYSGLAGTDTQYF.

This clone occurred a few times. This chain connects TRBV2 to TRBJ2-5; D possibly matches TRBD1 or TRBD2 (5 bases each). CDR1 is SNHLY and CDR2 is FYNNEI in the germline V gene. This CDR3 has 15 residues. V was pared by 3 bases and J by 1 base, with 12 bases between. The CDR3: CASSDLGTPQETQYF. The CDR3 region has the DNA TGTGCCAGCAGTGATTTGGGGACCCCCCAAGAGACCCAGTACTTC.

This rearrangement joins TRBV5-8 to TRBJ2-5; weak D call: TRBD2 (5 bases). The CDR3 covers 13 residues. V was trimmed by 4 bases and J by 5 bases, leaving 12 bases between them. Germline CDR1 and CDR2: SGHTS and YDEGEE. The CDR3 loop is CASSRTAGETQYF. As DNA, the CDR3 is TGTGCCAGCAGCAGGACGGCGGGCGAGACCCAGTACTTC. Drawing the rest from reference TRBV5-8 and TRBJ2-5, the complete variable domain is EAGVTQSPTHLIKTRGQQATLRCSPISGHTSVYWYQQALGLGLQFLLWYDEGEERNRGNFPPRFSGRQFPNYSSELNVNALELEDSALYLCASSRTAGETQYFGPGTRLLVL.

The chain combines TRBV10-3 with TRBJ1-4, with TRBD1 as a possible D gene (6 bases). Trimming left V 3 bases short and J 6 bases short, with 14 bases between. Germline loops: CDR1 ENHRY, CDR2 SYGVKD. The CDR3 consists of 15 residues. CDR3 bases: TGTGCCATCAGTGACTTCGGGGGCAGGGATGAAAAACTGTTTTTT. Translation: CAISDFGGRDEKLFF.

This clone appeared a few times. CDR3 amino acids: CASSPVDRGDQPQHF. In nucleotides, the CDR3 is TGTGCCAGCAGTCCCGTGGACAGGGGTGATCAGCCCCAGCATTTT. The genes are TRBV27 and TRBJ1-5, with 9 bases matching TRBD1. The V gene's germline CDR1 is MNHEY and CDR2 SMNVEV (reference sequence). V lost 5 bases, J lost 5 bases, and 7 bases stayed unmatched. This CDR3 has 15 residues.

This clone is termed medium-sized. The chain recombines TRBV29-1 with TRBJ2-5; D not resolved. Germline CDR1 SQVTM, CDR2 ANQGSEA. Trimming took 4 bases from V and 2 from J, leaving 11 bases between them. There are 13 residues in the CDR3. CDR3 residues: CSVGRKLQETQYF. As DNA, the CDR3 is TGCAGCGTTGGCAGGAAACTGCAAGAGACCCAGTACTTC. Full variable domain (rest looked up from reference TRBV29-1 and TRBJ2-5): SAVISQKPSRDICQRGTSLTIQCQVDSQVTMMFWYRQQPGQSLTLIATANQGSEATYESGFVIDKFPISRPNLTFSTLTVSNMSPEDSSIYLCSVGRKLQETQYFGPGTRLLVL.

This clone was observed at least ten times. V and J are TRBV19 and TRBJ1-1; unclear D gene. CDR1 is LNHDA, CDR2 SQIVND, per germline (reference sequence). The CDR3 covers 13 residues. Trimming removed 5 bases at V and 0 bases at J, with 7 bases between. The CDR3 nucleotides read TGTGCCAGTAGTCGCCAGATGAACACTGAAGCTTTCTTT. Protein sequence: CASSRQMNTEAFF.

This clone came up many times. This sequence joins TRBV7-9 and TRBJ2-7; 9 bases are a match to TRBD1. With V trimmed by 3 bases and J by 11 bases, 2 bases remained unmatched. The CDR3 is 11 amino acids. The germline gives CDR1 SEHNR, CDR2 FQNEAQ (reference sequence). In DNA, the CDR3 is TGTGCCAGCAGCTTCTGGACAGGGGAGTACTTC. As protein: CASSFWTGEYF.

V gene TRBV7-4 combines with J gene TRBJ2-7; 16 nucleotides match TRBD2. The CDR3 covers 19 residues. Germline values: CDR1 SGHVT, CDR2 SQSDAQ. The V gene end was trimmed by 5 bases and the J gene end by 0 bases; junction bases not matched to a gene: 10. CDR3 residues: CASSPEVGLAGGSSYEQYF. In DNA, the CDR3 is TGTGCCAGCAGCCCTGAGGTGGGACTAGCGGGAGGGAGCTCCTACGAGCAGTACTTC.

The rearrangement links TRBV6-5 to TRBJ2-2, with D hard to call. The CDR3 is 13 amino acids. V lost 2 bases and J 6 bases, leaving 7 bases between the germline ends. Germline CDR1 and CDR2: MNHEY and SVGAGI. DNA for the CDR3: TGTGCCAGCAGTTACGGCAGCCCCGGGGAGCTGTTTTTT. Its translation is CASSYGSPGELFF.

This chain uses TRBV9 with TRBJ1-2; D is undetermined. This CDR3 region has 14 residues. Between the trimmed V and J ends, which lost 5 bases and 1 base, there was a span of 12 bases. Germline V gives CDR1 SGDLS, CDR2 YYNGEE. In DNA form, the CDR3 reads TGTGCCAGCAGTTTTTGGGTTGTTAACTATGGCTACACCTTC. This codes for CASSFWVVNYGYTF.